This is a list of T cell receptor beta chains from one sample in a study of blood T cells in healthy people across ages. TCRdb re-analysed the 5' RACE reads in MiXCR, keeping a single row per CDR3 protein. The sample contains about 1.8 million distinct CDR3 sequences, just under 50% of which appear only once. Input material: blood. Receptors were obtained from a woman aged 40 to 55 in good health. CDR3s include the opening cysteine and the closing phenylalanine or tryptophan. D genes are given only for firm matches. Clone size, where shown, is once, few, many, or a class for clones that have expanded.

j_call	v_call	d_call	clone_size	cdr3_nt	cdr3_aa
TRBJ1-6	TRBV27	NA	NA	TGTGCCAGCACTACAGGGTTCAATTCACCCCTCCACTTT	CASTTGFNSPLHF
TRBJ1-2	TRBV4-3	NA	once	TGCGCCAGCAGCCAAGAATGGGGGGTGTTATATGGCTACACCTTC	CASSQEWGVLYGYTF
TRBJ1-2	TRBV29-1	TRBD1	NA	TGCAGCGTTGAAGATTCGCGACAGGGGTTCTATGGCTACACCTTC	CSVEDSRQGFYGYTF
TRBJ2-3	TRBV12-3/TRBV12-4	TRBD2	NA	TGTGCCAGCAGTCCTCACTTTTTAGCGGGGGGGCCCCCAGATACGCAGTATTTT	CASSPHFLAGGPPDTQYF
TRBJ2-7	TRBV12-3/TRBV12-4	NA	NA	TGTGCCAGCAGCAATGGACCGAGGGGGGCTTCCTACGAGCAGTACTTC	CASSNGPRGASYEQYF
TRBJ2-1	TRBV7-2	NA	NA	TGTGCCAGCAGCTCCAGTAAAAGGGGGTTTTTAGGCTACAATGAGCAGTTCTTC	CASSSSKRGFLGYNEQFF
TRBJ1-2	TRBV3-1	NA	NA	TGTGCCAGCAGCCCAATGACGGTCTATGGCTACACCTTC	CASSPMTVYGYTF
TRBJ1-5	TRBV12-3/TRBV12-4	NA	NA	TGTGCCAGCAACCCGACAGGCTCCGTGGCTCAGCCCCAGCATTTT	CASNPTGSVAQPQHF
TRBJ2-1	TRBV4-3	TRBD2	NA	TGCGCCAGCAGCCGCCTGACTAGCGGGGAGCAGTTCTTC	CASSRLTSGEQFF
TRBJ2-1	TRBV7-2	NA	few	TGTGCCAGCAGCTTACAAGGGGCGCGGTCCTACAATGAGCAGTTCTTC	CASSLQGARSYNEQFF
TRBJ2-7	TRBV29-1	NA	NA	TGCAGCGTTGATATGGGACCCTACGAGCAGTACTTC	CSVDMGPYEQYF
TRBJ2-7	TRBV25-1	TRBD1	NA	TGTGCCAGCAGTGCCGCCGGGACAGGGTTTTACGAGCAGTACTTC	CASSAAGTGFYEQYF
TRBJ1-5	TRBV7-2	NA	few	TGTGCCAGCAGCTCCGGGATTTCCCAAGGAGGCAATCAGCCCCAGCATTTT	CASSSGISQGGNQPQHF
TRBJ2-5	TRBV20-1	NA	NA	TGCAGTGCTCAGGACAGAAAGATTCAAGAGACCCAGTACTTC	CSAQDRKIQETQYF
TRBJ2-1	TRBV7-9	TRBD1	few	TGTGCCAGCTTTGGGAACCCGGGGACAGGGCCCCACAATGAGCAGTTCTTC	CASFGNPGTGPHNEQFF
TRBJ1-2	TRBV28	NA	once	TGTGCCAGCGAAACAGACTTATATGGCTACACCTTC	CASETDLYGYTF
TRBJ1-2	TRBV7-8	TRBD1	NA	TGTGCCAGCAGCAAGGGACAGCCCTATGGCTACACCTTC	CASSKGQPYGYTF
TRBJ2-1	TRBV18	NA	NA	TGTGCCAGCTCACCACCGGCAGGGGAGATGGACAATGAGCAGTTCTTC	CASSPPAGEMDNEQFF
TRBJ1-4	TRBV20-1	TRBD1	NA	TGCAGTGCTAGTGGACAGGGGGCGGGTGAAAAACTGTTTTTT	CSASGQGAGEKLFF
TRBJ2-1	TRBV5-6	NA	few	TGTGCCAGCCGGTCGCCTAAAGTACAGGACAATGAGCAGTTCTTC	CASRSPKVQDNEQFF
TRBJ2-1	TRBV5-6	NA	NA	TGTGCCAGCAGCTTGTTACGGGGGGCGGCCTATGAGCAGTTCTTC	CASSLLRGAAYEQFF
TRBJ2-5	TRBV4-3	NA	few	TGCGCCAGCAGCCAGACTCTTCGGTTGCAGGGTGGCCAAGAGACCCAGTACTTC	CASSQTLRLQGGQETQYF
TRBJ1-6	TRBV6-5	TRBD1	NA	TGTGCCAGCAGTTACCTCCTAGGACAGGGTTCCGATTCACCCCTCCACTTT	CASSYLLGQGSDSPLHF
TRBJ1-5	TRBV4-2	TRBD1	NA	TGTGCCAGCAGCCAAGGAACAGGGGAAAGCAATCAGCCCCAGCATTTT	CASSQGTGESNQPQHF
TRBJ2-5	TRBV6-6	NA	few	TGTGCCAGCAGTTACGATGGGGGGGCTTCGGAGACCCAGTACTTC	CASSYDGGASETQYF
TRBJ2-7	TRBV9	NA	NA	TGTGCCAGCAGCGTAGGAGGGATCCCTTACGAGCAGTACTTC	CASSVGGIPYEQYF
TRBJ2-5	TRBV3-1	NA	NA	TGTGCCAGCAGCCAAGCATTCGTGAGGGGTGGGGAGACCCAGTACTTC	CASSQAFVRGGETQYF
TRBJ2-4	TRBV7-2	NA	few	TGTGCCAGCAGCTTAGGACTAGTGGGGCAGGGGATTCAGTACTTC	CASSLGLVGQGIQYF
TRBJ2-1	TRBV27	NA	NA	TGTGCCAGCAGGGATACACGGATATGGGAGCAGTTCTTC	CASRDTRIWEQFF
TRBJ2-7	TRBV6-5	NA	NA	TGTGCCAGCAGTGACTCACAGGGTGGCGAGCAGTACTTC	CASSDSQGGEQYF
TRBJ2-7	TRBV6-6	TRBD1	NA	TGTGCCAGCATTCTAGCCCCACAGGGGGCAGGTGAGCAGTACTTC	CASILAPQGAGEQYF
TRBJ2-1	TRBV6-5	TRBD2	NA	TGTGCCAGCAGTTCCGCTACCGGGACTAGCTTCAATGAGCAGTTCTTC	CASSSATGTSFNEQFF
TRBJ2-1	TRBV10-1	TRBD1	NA	TGCGCCAGCAGTGCCCTCCGACCGGGACAGCTCTACAATGAGCAGTTCTTC	CASSALRPGQLYNEQFF
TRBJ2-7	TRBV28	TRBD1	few	TGTGCCAGCAGTTCCAGGACAGGGAGACGGTACGAGCAGTACTTC	CASSSRTGRRYEQYF
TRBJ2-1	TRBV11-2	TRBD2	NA	TGTGCCAGCGCCCAGACTAGCCCCAATGAGCAGTTCTTC	CASAQTSPNEQFF
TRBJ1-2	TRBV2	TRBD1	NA	TGTGCTACAACCTTGGGACAGAACTATGGCTACACCTTC	CATTLGQNYGYTF
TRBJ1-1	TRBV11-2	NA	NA	TGTGCCAGCAGCTTAGATCGTTGGAGGGTGGGGGCCAAGAACACTGAAGCTTTCTTT	CASSLDRWRVGAKNTEAFF
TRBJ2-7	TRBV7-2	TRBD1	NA	TGTGCCACTGCAAGGACAGGGGGCCTCTACGAGCAGTACTTC	CATARTGGLYEQYF
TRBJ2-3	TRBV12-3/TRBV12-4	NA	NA	TGTGCCAGCAGTCGACCCGGGAGATCTCAAGATATGCAGTATTTT	CASSRPGRSQDMQYF
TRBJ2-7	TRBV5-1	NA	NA	TGCGCCAGCAGCTATTACAGGGGGGGGTCGAACCCCTACGAGCAGTACTTC	CASSYYRGGSNPYEQYF
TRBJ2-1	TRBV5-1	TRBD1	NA	TGCGCCAGCAGCTTGGCGGGACAGGGGATGAATGGGCAGTTCTTC	CASSLAGQGMNGQFF
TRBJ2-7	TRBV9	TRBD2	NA	TGTGCCAGCAGCGAACCCGGGACTAGCAGACCTTACGAGCAGTACTTC	CASSEPGTSRPYEQYF
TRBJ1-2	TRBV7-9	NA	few	TGTGCCAGCAGCCTTTCCGGGACGGACTTCTATGGCTACACCTTC	CASSLSGTDFYGYTF
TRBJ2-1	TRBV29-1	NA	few	TGCAGCGTGGGCTTTTCTGGTGGGAGCTCCTACAATGAGCAGTTCTTC	CSVGFSGGSSYNEQFF
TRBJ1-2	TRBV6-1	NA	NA	TGTGCCAGCAGATCGTTTGGACAGAGCTATGGCTACACCTTC	CASRSFGQSYGYTF
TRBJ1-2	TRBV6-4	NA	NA	TGTGCCAGCAGCGACCCTACCCATGGACAGCATGGCTACACCTTC	CASSDPTHGQHGYTF
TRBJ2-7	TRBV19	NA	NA	TGTGCCAGTAGTATGTCCGGGACCTACGAGCAGTACTTC	CASSMSGTYEQYF
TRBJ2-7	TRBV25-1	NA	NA	TGTGCCTGCAGTTCCCACAGGGAGCAGTACTTC	CACSSHREQYF
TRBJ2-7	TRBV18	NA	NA	TGTGCCAGCTCACCAGAGGGGACGGGGGTCTACAATGAGCAGTACTTC	CASSPEGTGVYNEQYF
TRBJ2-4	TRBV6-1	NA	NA	TGTGCCAGCCACCTACCCGGGACTGCCAAAAACATTCAGTACTTC	CASHLPGTAKNIQYF
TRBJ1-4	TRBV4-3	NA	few	TGCGCCAGCAGCCAAGATGGAACTAATGAAAAACTGTTTTTT	CASSQDGTNEKLFF
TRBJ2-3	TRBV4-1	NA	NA	TGCGCCAGCAGCCAAGGACTCTCCGTCCCGGTCATGCAGTATTTT	CASSQGLSVPVMQYF
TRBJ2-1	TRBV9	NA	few	TGTGCCAGCAGCGCCCGGGACTTCAATGAGCAGTTCTTC	CASSARDFNEQFF